These 15 T cell receptor beta chains were sequenced from one sample in a study of blood T cell repertoires in COVID-19. This table comes from immunoSEQ multiplex PCR, and its TCRdb copy is limited to in-frame clones, with some not included. The sample lists 320,000 or so clones; approximately 88% were seen once. Sequenced material: PBMCs or T cells enriched from blood (not recorded which). These receptors originate from a man aged 30-40 years who had recovered from COVID-19.

This chain links TRBV2 with TRBJ1-6, with D hard to call. Looked up from germline, CDR1 is SNHLY and CDR2 is FYNNEI. The CDR3 sequence is 14 residues long. V lost 6 bases and J 2 bases, leaving 8 bases between the germline ends. The CDR3 DNA follows: TGTGCCAGCAGGCAGAATCCCTATAATTCACCCCTCCACTTT. Residues: CASRQNPYNSPLHF.

The chain is built from TRBV10-3 and TRBJ1-5; D call uncertain. V lost 3 bases, J lost 5 bases, and 5 bases lay in between. The CDR3 is 12 residues long. CDR1 and CDR2 from the germline V gene are ENHRY and SYGVKD. The CDR3 reads CAISEADQPQHF. The DNA of the CDR3 is TGTGCCATCAGTGAAGCCGATCAGCCCCAGCATTTT.

The V and J genes are TRBV7-9 and TRBJ2-3; 8 bases are shared with TRBD1. Per germline, CDR1 SEHNR and CDR2 FQNEAQ (reference sequence). CDR3 size: 15 residues. Trimming took 1 base from V and 6 from J; bases not matched to a gene: 6. This chain's CDR3 is CASSLGGQGGDTQYF. The CDR3 DNA reads as TGTGCCAGCAGCTTAGGTGGACAGGGTGGGGATACGCAGTATTTT.

V usage is TRBV5-1 and J usage is TRBJ1-1; perhaps TRBD1 as D (6 bases). V was trimmed by 0 bases and J by 5 bases, leaving 11 bases between them. In germline, CDR1 is SGHRS, CDR2 YFSETQ. The CDR3 extends over 14 amino acids. CDR3 coding DNA: TGCGCCAGCAGCTTGGACAGGGCCGGGACTGAAGCTTTCTTT. Its protein product is CASSLDRAGTEAFF. Based on the CDR3 plus reference TRBV5-1 and TRBJ1-1, the full variable domain is KAGVTQTPRYLIKTRGQQVTLSCSPISGHRSVSWYQQTPGQGLQFLFEYFSETQRNKGNFPGRFSGRQFSNSRSEMNVSTLELGDSALYLCASSLDRAGTEAFFGQGTRLTVV.

The chain carries TRBV27 and TRBJ2-3, with D possibly matching TRBD2 (6 bases). This CDR3 comprises 14 residues. From germline, CDR1 is MNHEY and CDR2 SMNVEV (reference sequence). Trimming took 0 bases from V and 6 from J, leaving 10 bases between them. The CDR3 region has the DNA TGTGCCAGCAGTTTATCGAGCGGAGGGGATACGCAGTATTTT. This sequence encodes CASSLSSGGDTQYF.

This chain uses TRBV9 with TRBJ1-3; unclear D gene. This CDR3 spans 16 amino acids. The V and J ends lost 3 bases and 0 bases respectively, with 13 bases between them. The germline V gene has CDR1 SGDLS and CDR2 YYNGEE. CDR3 loop: CASSASRLGSGNTIYF. The DNA of the CDR3 is TGTGCCAGCAGCGCTTCACGACTGGGCTCTGGAAACACCATATATTTT.

The chain joins TRBV2 to TRBJ1-5; possible D gene TRBD1, 5 bases. The CDR3 extends over 14 amino acids. The germline V and J ends were trimmed by 2 bases and 7 bases, with 12 bases remaining between them. Germline assignment: CDR1 SNHLY and CDR2 FYNNEI. This chain's CDR3 is CASSESQGLQPQHF. CDR3 bases: TGTGCCAGCAGTGAAAGTCAGGGTTTACAGCCCCAGCATTTT.

The chain has TRBV5-7 and TRBJ1-4; D gene ambiguous. TRBV5-7 is treated as an ORF (open reading frame) with a function not yet certain. V lost 2 bases, J lost 8 bases, and 13 bases lay in between. CDR3 size: 14 residues. CDR3 residues: CASSLRELWEKLFF. CDR3 bases: TGTGCCAGCAGCTTAAGGGAGTTATGGGAAAAACTGTTTTTT.

The CDR3, as DNA: TGTGCCAGCAACCGACAGACCTTAAACACCGGGGAGCTGTTTTTT. Translated: CASNRQTLNTGELFF. The genes are TRBV21-1 and TRBJ2-2; TRBD1 is the table's D call, not checked against the DNA. TRBV21-1 is designated a pseudogene. CDR3 length: 15 residues.

This chain links TRBV5-1 with TRBJ1-1; a weak D match, TRBD1 (6 bases). The CDR3 has 16 amino acids. Germline assignment: CDR1 SGHRS and CDR2 YFSETQ. Trimming pared 2 bases from V and 5 bases from J, leaving 19 bases between. The CDR3 sequence is CASSFSARDTQTEAFF. The CDR3 DNA follows: TGCGCCAGCAGCTTTTCTGCCCGGGACACCCAAACTGAAGCTTTCTTT. The full variable domain, in which reference TRBV5-1 and TRBJ1-1 provide the parts outside the CDR3, is KAGVTQTPRYLIKTRGQQVTLSCSPISGHRSVSWYQQTPGQGLQFLFEYFSETQRNKGNFPGRFSGRQFSNSRSEMNVSTLELGDSALYLCASSFSARDTQTEAFFGQGTRLTVV.

The CDR3 sequence: CASSDLRLAGGQNEQFF. The CDR3 coding sequence is TGTGCCAGCAGCGACCTAAGACTAGCGGGGGGGCAAAATGAGCAGTTCTTC. The chain employs TRBV11-3 and TRBJ2-1; TRBD2 aligns across 14 bases. Trimming took 5 bases from V and 7 from J; bases not matched to a gene: 10. The CDR3 is 17 residues long. The germline gives CDR1 SGHNT, CDR2 YENEEA.

The rearrangement links TRBV12-3 or TRBV12-4 to TRBJ2-7; the D is unclear. V shed 1 base and J shed 2 bases, with 6 bases lying between them. The CDR3 loop spans 13 amino acids. The CDR3 DNA reads TGTGCCAGCAGTTTAGGGGCTACCTACGAGCAGTACTTC. Translation: CASSLGATYEQYF.

The rearrangement uses TRBV7-2 and TRBJ1-2; D is possibly TRBD1 (5 bases). V gave up 1 base and J gave up 2 bases, with 14 bases separating them. The CDR3 sequence is 16 residues long. From germline, CDR1 is SGHTA and CDR2 FQGNSA. In DNA form, the CDR3 reads TGTGCCAGCAGCTTAGGGGGGGGAGTGTGGAACTATGGCTACACCTTC. Translation gives CASSLGGGVWNYGYTF. Full variable domain (remainder filled in from reference TRBV7-2 and TRBJ1-2): GAGVSQSPSNKVTEKGKDVELRCDPISGHTALYWYRQSLGQGLEFLIYFQGNSAPDKSGLPSDRFSAERTGGSVSTLTIQRTQQEDSAVYLCASSLGGGVWNYGYTFGSGTRLTVV.

This clone was seen only a few times. The J gene is TRBJ1-1, the V gene TRBV3-1 (or the pseudogene TRBV3-2); D uncertain. This CDR3 region has 12 residues. Per germline, CDR1 LGHDT and CDR2 YNNKEL (reference sequence). V was shortened by 1 base and J by 7 bases, with 7 bases between the two germline ends. The CDR3 bases are TGTGCCAGCAGCCAAGGGTTCGGTGAAGCTTTCTTT. Its protein is CASSQGFGEAFF.

This sequence joins TRBV7-9 and TRBJ2-7, with 10 bases lining up with TRBD1. Germline loops: CDR1 SEHNR, CDR2 FQNEAQ (reference sequence). CDR3 length: 17 amino acids. The trim removed 4 bases at V and 5 bases at J, leaving 14 bases unmatched. CDR3 coding DNA: TGTGCCAGCAGCTCCGCCGACGGGCGGGACAGGGGAAACGAGCAGTACTTC. Its translation: CASSSADGRDRGNEQYF.